These 9 T cell receptor beta chains originate from one sample sequenced in a study of blood T cells in healthy people across ages. Together with a sample-barcoded 5' primer, a J-beta primer mix was included in a second PCR lasting about 6 to 11 cycles. TCRdb used MiXCR to reprocess the 5' RACE reads, holding one entry per CDR3 protein. This table holds over a million distinct CDR3 sequences, about 25% found once. The same data also went into a second study, on T cells of mothers and their children.

The specimen sequenced was blood. These TCRs come from a girl between 2 and 10 years old in good health.

The rearrangement joins TRBV4-3 to TRBJ2-1; 11 bases agree with TRBD2. Trimming at V came to 0 bases and at J to 5 bases, leaving 15 bases not matched to a gene. The germline V gene encodes CDR1 LGHNA and CDR2 YSLEER. This CDR3 has 20 residues. Written as DNA, the CDR3 is TGCGCCAGCAGCCAAGAGACGGGAAATAGCGGGGGGGAGTCCGACAATGAGCAGTTCTTC. Its translation is CASSQETGNSGGESDNEQFF.

V and J are TRBV28 and TRBJ2-1, with 10 positions matching TRBD1. Gene TRBJ2-7 matches the end of the DNA better, so the J call may be wrong. Germline loops: CDR1 MDHEN, CDR2 SYDVKM. The CDR3 spans 13 residues. The CDR3 reads CASSRTGGREQYF. CDR3 coding DNA: TGTGCCAGCAGTAGGACAGGGGGTCGGGAGCAGTACTTC.

This chain links TRBV7-9 with TRBJ1-1; 9 nucleotides agree with TRBD1. The CDR3 has 12 residues. With 7 bases clipped from V and 5 bases from J, the junction kept 2 bases outside the gene matches. Germline CDR1 is SEHNR and CDR2 is FQNEAQ (reference sequence). The CDR3 spells CASIDRGTEAFF. The CDR3 DNA follows: TGTGCCAGCATTGACAGGGGGACTGAAGCTTTCTTT.

The sample holds a few counts of this clonotype. The V and J genes are TRBV19 and TRBJ1-6, with D possibly TRBD1 on 5 matching bases. The CDR3 sequence is 17 residues long. V lost 3 bases and J lost 0, with 12 bases in between. Germline V gene data show CDR1 as LNHDA and CDR2 as SQIVND (reference sequence). The CDR3 DNA reads TGTGCCAGTAGTATCGACAGCCAGAGCTCCTATAATTCACCCCTCCACTTT. This sequence encodes CASSIDSQSSYNSPLHF. The variable domain in full, with the rest retrieved from reference TRBV19 and TRBJ1-6, is DGGITQSPKYLFRKEGQNVTLSCEQNLNHDAMYWYRQDPGQGLRLIYYSQIVNDFQKGDIAEGYSVSREKKESFPLTVTSAQKNPTAFYLCASSIDSQSSYNSPLHFGNGTRLTVT.

This clonotype was seen only a few times. The chain employs TRBV11-3 and TRBJ2-5, with 13 nucleotides matching TRBD2. Trimming cost V 0 bases and J 3 bases; bases outside gene matches: 10. The CDR3 totals 19 residues. Germline CDR1 is SGHNT and CDR2 is YENEEA. CDR3 protein: CASSLEPGTSGEDEETQYF. DNA for the CDR3: TGTGCCAGCAGCTTAGAACCCGGGACTAGCGGGGAGGATGAAGAGACCCAGTACTTC.

The chain recombines TRBV7-2 with TRBJ1-5; 9 positions match TRBD1. Germline CDR1 is SGHTA and CDR2 is FQGNSA. The CDR3 extends over 15 amino acids. The ends lost 1 base at V and 7 bases at J; junction bases unmatched: 5. In DNA, the CDR3 is TGTGCCAGCAGCTTAGACAGGGGGCTGGAGCAGCCCCAGCATTTT. It translates to CASSLDRGLEQPQHF.

There are a few counts of this clonotype. This chain joins TRBV7-3 and TRBJ2-4; D is ambiguous. V lost 6 bases, J lost 6 bases, and 9 bases lay in between. CDR1 is SGHTA and CDR2 is FQGTGA in the germline V gene. The CDR3 is made up of 12 amino acids. CDR3 coding DNA: TGTGCCAGCAGTTCGGACGGAAACATTCAGTACTTC. It codes for CASSSDGNIQYF.

This clonotype was seen only a few times. J is TRBJ1-2 and V is TRBV28; maybe TRBD1 (6 bases). The germline V and J ends were trimmed by 6 bases and 6 bases, with 23 bases remaining between them. Germline CDR1 and CDR2: MDHEN and SYDVKM. The CDR3 has 16 amino acids. The CDR3 sequence: CASSPRSLSGAHGYTF. The CDR3 region has the DNA TGTGCCAGCAGCCCCAGGTCGTTATCAGGGGCTCATGGCTACACCTTC.

DNA for the CDR3: TGTGCCAGCAGCTCGCGTAACGGACTAGCGGGCCAAGAGACCCAGTACTTC. This encodes CASSSRNGLAGQETQYF. This chain connects TRBV7-9 to TRBJ2-5; 11 nucleotides match TRBD2. V lost 4 bases to trimming and J lost 1 base; unmatched junction nucleotides: 8. This CDR3 region has 17 residues. Germline values: CDR1 SEHNR, CDR2 FQNEAQ (reference sequence).